This T cell receptor (beta chain) was captured by sequencing in a study of metastatic and nonmetastatic thyroid tumors. General observations from the study: Across blood and tumor, TCR beta diversity in malignant thyroid tumors was reportedly significantly higher than in benign nodules.

Per the original data handling: Variation in CDR3 across clinicopathological groups served as the basis for constructing a distant-metastasis classifier in papillary thyroid cancer. TCRdb re-called the PCR reads via MiXCR. TCRdb's processing, not the authors', yielded these V and J calls. The table includes fewer than 50,000 clones, 28% detected once. Prior to thyroid surgery, none of the patients had received any treatment. This clone was counted once. Its antigen is undetermined. The junction differs from germline at one of its ends, possibly a read error. Sequencing was performed on blood. This sequence originates from a male donor with papillary thyroid cancer or a benign thyroid nodule (not recorded which). Some clones in this sample may be carry-over from other donors' samples.

The CDR3 loop is CVSSHIFSQRETQYF. CDR3 nucleotide sequence: TGCGTCAGCAGCCACATCTTTTCCCAGAGAGAGACCCAGTACTTC. The J gene is TRBJ2-5, the V gene TRBV4-1; D not certain. CDR3 length equals 15 residues. Per germline, CDR1 MGHRA and CDR2 YSYEKL.